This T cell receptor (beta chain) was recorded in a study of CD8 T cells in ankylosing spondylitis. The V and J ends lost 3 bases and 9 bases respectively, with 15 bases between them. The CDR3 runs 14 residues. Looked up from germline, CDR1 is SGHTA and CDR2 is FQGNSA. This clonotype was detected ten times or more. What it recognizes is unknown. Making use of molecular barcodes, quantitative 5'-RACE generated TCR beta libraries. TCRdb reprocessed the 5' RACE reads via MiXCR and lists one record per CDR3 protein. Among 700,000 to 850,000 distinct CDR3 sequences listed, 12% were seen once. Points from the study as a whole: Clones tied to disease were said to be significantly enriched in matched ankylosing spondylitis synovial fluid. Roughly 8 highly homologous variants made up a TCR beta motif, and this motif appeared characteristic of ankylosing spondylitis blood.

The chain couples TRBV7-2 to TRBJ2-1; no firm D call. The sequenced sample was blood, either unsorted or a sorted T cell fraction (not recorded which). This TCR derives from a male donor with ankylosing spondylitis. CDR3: CASSFERIFGEQFF. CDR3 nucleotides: TGTGCCAGCAGCTTTGAGAGGATTTTTGGTGAGCAGTTCTTC.